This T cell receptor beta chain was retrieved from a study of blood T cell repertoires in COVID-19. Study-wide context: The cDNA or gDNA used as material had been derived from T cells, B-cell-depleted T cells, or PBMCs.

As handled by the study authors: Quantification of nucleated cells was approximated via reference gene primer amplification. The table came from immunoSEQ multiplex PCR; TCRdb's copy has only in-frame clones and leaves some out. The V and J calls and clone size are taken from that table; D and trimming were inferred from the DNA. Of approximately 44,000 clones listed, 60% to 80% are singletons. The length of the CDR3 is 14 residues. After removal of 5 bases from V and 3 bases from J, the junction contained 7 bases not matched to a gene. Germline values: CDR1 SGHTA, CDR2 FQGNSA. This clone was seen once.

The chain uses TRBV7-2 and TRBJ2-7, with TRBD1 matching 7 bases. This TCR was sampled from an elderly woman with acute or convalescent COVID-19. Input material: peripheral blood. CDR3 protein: CASSPQGQLYEQYF. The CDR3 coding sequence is TGTGCCAGCAGCCCACAGGGACAGCTCTACGAGCAGTACTTC.